The 30 T cell receptor beta chains below were found in one sample sequenced in a study of beta chain features in type 1 diabetes. TCRB transcripts that were expressed got sequenced, as all of the isolated RNA had been reverse transcribed. The table came from immunoSEQ multiplex PCR; TCRdb's copy has only in-frame clones and leaves some out. This sample has around 500,000 clones, with about 32% found just once. The material sequenced was naive CD4+ T cells from blood. The source of these receptors is a man between 18 and 35 years old in good health.

This clone has only a few counts. The chain links TRBV30 to TRBJ1-5; TRBD1 is a possible D gene (6 bases). V gave up 0 bases and J gave up 2 bases, with 11 bases separating them. The germline V gene has CDR1 GTSNPN and CDR2 SVGIG (reference sequence). This CDR3 is built from 15 residues. CDR3 in amino acids: CAWSVRAGGNQPQHF. CDR3 in DNA: TGTGCCTGGAGTGTAAGGGCAGGGGGCAATCAGCCCCAGCATTTT.

The CDR3 protein is CASSEQGYEQYF. The CDR3, as DNA: TGTGCCAGCAGTGAACAGGGGTACGAGCAGTACTTC. V usage is TRBV6-1 and J usage is TRBJ2-7; maybe TRBD1 (6 bases). From germline, CDR1 is MNHNS and CDR2 SASEGT. The CDR3 runs 12 residues. Trimming pared 2 bases from V and 4 bases from J, leaving 6 bases between.

This sequence joins TRBV7-6 and TRBJ2-7, with unresolved D. CDR1 and CDR2 (germline): SGHVS, FNYEAQ. The V end lost 1 base, the J end lost 3 bases, and 4 bases lay between the germline ends. The CDR3 length is 12 residues. This chain's CDR3 is CASSLGDYEQYF. The CDR3 DNA reads as TGTGCCAGCAGCTTAGGTGACTACGAGCAGTACTTC.

In its sample, this clone was seen a few times. This chain connects TRBV5-1 to TRBJ2-1, with TRBD2 matching over 9 bases. The germline V gene encodes CDR1 SGHRS and CDR2 YFSETQ. Germline trimming cut 0 bases from V and 7 bases from J; bases unmatched to any gene: 2. The CDR3 contains 14 residues. This chain's CDR3 is CASSLASGRNEQFF. CDR3 in DNA: TGCGCCAGCAGCTTGGCCAGCGGGAGGAATGAGCAGTTCTTC.

The rearrangement uses TRBV7-2 and TRBJ2-7; maybe TRBD1 (6 bases). The CDR3 runs 14 residues. V lost 1 base and J 3 bases, leaving 10 bases between the germline ends. Germline CDR1 SGHTA, CDR2 FQGNSA. Written as DNA, the CDR3 is TGTGCCAGCAGCTTAGTTGCCAGGGGCTACGAGCAGTACTTC. Residues: CASSLVARGYEQYF.

This clone was seen only a few times. The V gene is TRBV30, the J gene TRBJ2-5, with 10 bases fitting TRBD2. The CDR3 is 14 amino acids. Germline CDR1 and CDR2: GTSNPN and SVGIG (reference sequence). V lost 5 bases, J lost 5 bases, and 8 bases stayed unmatched. This CDR3 is CAWGEAGGPETQYF. The DNA for the CDR3 is TGTGCCTGGGGGGAAGCGGGAGGGCCGGAGACCCAGTACTTC.

The chain uses TRBV29-1 and TRBJ1-2, with TRBD1 matching over 8 bases. Trimming at V came to 5 bases and at J to 6 bases, leaving 11 bases not matched to a gene. The CDR3 spans 14 residues. CDR1 and CDR2 from the germline V gene are SQVTM and ANQGSEA. This CDR3 reads CSVTGQGRGHGYTF. DNA for the CDR3: TGCAGCGTTACAGGACAGGGAAGAGGGCATGGCTACACCTTC.

This clone appeared a few times. V usage is TRBV5-1 and J usage is TRBJ2-7, with 10 bases matching TRBD1. Germline V CDR1 and CDR2: SGHRS, YFSETQ. This CDR3 has 14 amino acids. Trimming at V came to 4 bases and at J to 3 bases, leaving 4 bases not matched to a gene. For the CDR3, the DNA is TGCGCCAGCAGCCCGACAGGGGGCAACTACGAGCAGTACTTC. Translated: CASSPTGGNYEQYF.

This clone was recorded a few times. The chain couples TRBV5-1 to TRBJ2-1; 12 bases agree with TRBD2. Trimming removed 7 bases from V and 8 bases from J; junction bases left unmatched: 16. The length of the CDR3 is 17 residues. The germline CDR1 and CDR2 sequences are SGHRS and YFSETQ. CDR3 in DNA: TGCGCCAGCTTTCACAATTCTCGGACTAGCGGGATCGATGAGCAGTTCTTC. This encodes CASFHNSRTSGIDEQFF.

This clone was seen a handful of times. The V and J genes are TRBV9 and TRBJ2-1; 7 positions agree with TRBD1. Trimming at V came to 0 bases and at J to 0 bases, leaving 6 bases not matched to a gene. The CDR3 covers 17 residues. Germline lookup yields CDR1 SGDLS and CDR2 YYNGEE. CDR3 DNA sequence: TGTGCCAGCAGCGTAGTGTTGACAGGGAGCTCCTACAATGAGCAGTTCTTC. Protein product: CASSVVLTGSSYNEQFF.

This chain uses TRBV10-3 with TRBJ2-1; 12 bases are a match to TRBD2. V dropped 6 bases and J dropped 6; count of bases not matched to a gene: 6. Per germline, CDR1 ENHRY and CDR2 SYGVKD. The CDR3 contains 15 residues. The CDR3 nucleotides are TGTGCCATCAGGCTAGCGGGAGGGCCTGCCAATGAGCAGTTCTTC. This translates into CAIRLAGGPANEQFF.

CDR3 in DNA: TGTGCCAGCAGCTTAGGAGCAGTGAACACTGAAGCTTTCTTT. Its translation is CASSLGAVNTEAFF. The chain recombines TRBV7-2 with TRBJ1-1; D is uncertain. Germline CDR1 reads SGHTA; CDR2 reads FQGNSA. V lost 1 base to trimming and J lost 0 bases, with 6 bases between them. The CDR3 runs to 14 residues.

The rearrangement uses TRBV10-3 and TRBJ2-3; TRBD1 agrees at 9 bases. Looked up from germline, CDR1 is ENHRY and CDR2 is SYGVKD. The CDR3 has 14 residues. V shed 10 bases and J 3 bases; nucleotides not matched to a gene: 8. The CDR3 DNA reads as TGTGCCACTGGAGGGACAGGGTGGACAGATACGCAGTATTTT. Protein: CATGGTGWTDTQYF.

In regard to this clone: At one end, the junction sequence differs from germline, possibly due to a read error. The rearrangement uses TRBV18 and TRBJ1-2; 9 bases are shared with TRBD1. Germline V lookup: CDR1 KGHSH, CDR2 LQKENI. The CDR3 contains 13 residues. CDR3 nucleotides: TGTGCCAGCTCTCCACAGGGGGCCTATGGCTACACCTTC. This gives the protein CASSPQGAYGYTF.

Of note for this clone: Other DNA sequences from this sample encode an identical CDR3 as well. The rearrangement joins TRBV20-1 to TRBJ2-1; D gene ambiguous. The CDR3 consists of 10 residues. The V end lost 6 bases, the J end lost 7 bases, and 7 bases lay between the germline ends. CDR1 is DFQATT and CDR2 is SNEGSKA in the germline V gene (reference sequence). The CDR3 DNA reads TGCAGTGCCATCGATAATGAGCAGTTCTTC. It specifies CSAIDNEQFF.

J is TRBJ2-7 and V is TRBV10-3; weak D call: TRBD1 (6 bases). The length of the CDR3 is 12 residues. V dropped 6 bases and J dropped 3 bases, with 9 bases sitting between them. CDR1 is ENHRY, CDR2 SYGVKD, per germline. The CDR3 protein is CAIRGQHYEQYF. The CDR3 coding sequence is TGTGCCATCAGAGGACAGCACTACGAGCAGTACTTC.

This clone was counted a few times. The rearrangement links TRBV5-1 to TRBJ2-7; D remains ambiguous. The CDR3 is made up of 13 amino acids. The V and J ends lost 0 bases and 3 bases respectively, with 7 bases between them. Per the germline V gene, CDR1 is SGHRS and CDR2 is YFSETQ. The CDR3 reads CASSLDRNYEQYF. The CDR3 DNA follows: TGCGCCAGCAGCTTGGACAGAAACTACGAGCAGTACTTC.

The chain couples TRBV2 to TRBJ2-5, with 7 positions matching TRBD1. Germline trimming cut 4 bases from V and 5 bases from J; bases unmatched to any gene: 7. CDR3 size: 14 residues. Germline CDR1 is SNHLY and CDR2 is FYNNEI. The CDR3 is CASSAPRGRETQYF. The CDR3, as DNA: TGTGCCAGCAGTGCCCCGAGGGGGCGGGAGACCCAGTACTTC.

Turning to this clone: Other DNA sequences in the sample encode the same CDR3. This chain links TRBV18 with TRBJ2-7; D remains ambiguous. The germline V gene has CDR1 KGHSH and CDR2 LQKENI. This CDR3 comprises 13 residues. Trimming took off 3 bases at V and 0 bases at J, with 6 bases between the two ends. Here the CDR3 reads CASSPPSSYEQYF. CDR3 nucleotide sequence: TGTGCCAGCTCACCCCCTAGCTCCTACGAGCAGTACTTC.

This clone was seen a handful of times. The chain joins TRBV2 to TRBJ2-5; the D gene is possibly TRBD2 (5 bases). Trimming stripped 8 bases from V and 0 bases from J, with 10 bases between. The CDR3 is 13 residues long. The germline V gene has CDR1 SNHLY and CDR2 FYNNEI. CDR3 DNA: TGTGCCAGCCGCGCCGGGAACCAAGAGACCCAGTACTTC. It codes for CASRAGNQETQYF. Filled out from reference TRBV2 and TRBJ2-5, the complete variable domain reads EPEVTQTPSHQVTQMGQEVILRCVPISNHLYFYWYRQILGQKVEFLVSFYNNEISEKSEIFDDQFSVERPDGSNFTLKIRSTKLEDSAMYFCASRAGNQETQYFGPGTRLLVL.

This clone was seen only a few times. The J gene is TRBJ1-4, the V gene TRBV5-6, with D maybe TRBD1 (5 bases). CDR3 length: 15 amino acids. The V and J ends lost 3 bases and 8 bases respectively, with 17 bases between them. CDR1 is SGHDT and CDR2 is YYEEEE in the germline V gene. This CDR3 reads CASSSTQGLREKLFF. The CDR3 region has the DNA TGTGCCAGCAGCTCCACTCAGGGACTGAGGGAAAAACTGTTTTTT.

The sample holds a few counts of this clone. The rearrangement links TRBV30 to TRBJ2-2, with TRBD1 matching over 7 bases. This CDR3 is 13 amino acids long. The junction had 3 bases not matched to a gene; V was cut back by 1 base and J by 7 bases. CDR1 GTSNPN and CDR2 SVGIG come from the germline V gene (reference sequence). CDR3 DNA: TGTGCCTGGAGTGCAACAGGGGTCGGGGAGCTGTTTTTT. Translating it yields CAWSATGVGELFF.

This chain joins TRBV5-4 and TRBJ1-4, with 10 positions matching TRBD1. Germline V lookup: CDR1 SGHNT, CDR2 YYREEE (reference sequence). V was clipped by 1 base and J by 8 bases; unmatched bases: 8. This CDR3 comprises 16 residues. The CDR3 loop reads CASSLIRDRGGEKLFF. The CDR3 nucleotides are TGTGCCAGCAGCTTGATCCGGGACAGGGGAGGAGAAAAACTGTTTTTT.

This rearrangement joins TRBV19 to TRBJ2-7; D call uncertain. The CDR3 contains 11 residues. The germline CDR1 and CDR2 sequences are LNHDA and SQIVND (reference sequence). The V gene lost 5 bases and the J gene lost 3 bases, with 5 bases spanning the gap. CDR3 loop: CASSRNYEQYF. CDR3 nucleotide sequence: TGTGCCAGTAGTCGTAACTACGAGCAGTACTTC.

The CDR3 is CASSFSGRTDTQYF. The CDR3 DNA is TGTGCCAGCAGCTTTAGCGGCCGCACAGATACGCAGTATTTT. This chain uses TRBV7-2 with TRBJ2-3, with D maybe TRBD2 (6 bases). Germline loops: CDR1 SGHTA, CDR2 FQGNSA. The CDR3 loop spans 14 amino acids. The ends were cut back, 3 bases at V and 1 base at J, with 8 bases in the middle.

This CDR3 is CASSPQPDRGSSYEQYF. CDR3 sequence (DNA): TGCGCCAGCAGTCCCCAGCCGGACAGGGGGAGCTCCTACGAGCAGTACTTC. V gene TRBV23-1 combines with J gene TRBJ2-7, with 10 positions matching TRBD1. TRBV23-1 is assigned to the ORF class and has an uncertain function. J was trimmed by 0 bases and V by 4 bases; bases with no gene match: 9. There are 17 residues in the CDR3.

This clone was detected only a few times. V and J are TRBV30 and TRBJ1-3, with D possibly matching TRBD1 (5 bases). This CDR3 region has 14 residues. V dropped 3 bases and J dropped 2 bases, with 11 bases sitting between them. CDR1 GTSNPN and CDR2 SVGIG come from the germline V gene (reference sequence). The CDR3 nucleotides are TGTGCCTGGAGGAATCCAGGGACTGGAAACACCATATATTTT. Its protein product is CAWRNPGTGNTIYF.

In its sample, this clone was seen a few times. The rearrangement joins TRBV5-1 to TRBJ2-1; the D gene is possibly TRBD1 (6 bases). The V end was cut by 0 bases, the J end by 7 bases, with 14 bases between. CDR1 and CDR2 from the germline V gene are SGHRS and YFSETQ. The CDR3 length is 15 residues. CDR3 nucleotides: TGCGCCAGCAGCTTGGGCCACAGGGTTGGGAATGAGCAGTTCTTC. It specifies CASSLGHRVGNEQFF.

V usage is TRBV6-5 and J usage is TRBJ1-1; D gene uncertain. The CDR3 loop spans 14 amino acids. CDR1 and CDR2 from the germline V gene are MNHEY and SVGAGI. Trimming removed 0 bases at V and 5 bases at J, with 10 bases between. Here the CDR3 reads CASSYSRLGTEAFF. The DNA of the CDR3 is TGTGCCAGCAGTTACTCTCGGCTCGGAACTGAAGCTTTCTTT.

This clone appeared once. V usage is TRBV7-2 and J usage is TRBJ1-5; the match to TRBD1 covers 8 bases. The CDR3 is 13 amino acids. CDR1 is SGHTA and CDR2 is FQGNSA in the germline V gene. The J segment lost 6 bases and the V segment lost 4 bases, leaving 2 bases of the junction unmatched. CDR3 sequence (DNA): TGTGCCAGCAGCTCTGACAGGGGTCAGCCCCAGCATTTT. Protein product: CASSSDRGQPQHF.